The 31 T cell receptor beta chains reported below all come from one sample, sequenced in a study of shared clonotypes between healthy human individuals (dated by TCRdb to about 2020). Library method: the immunoSEQ multiplex PCR assay. As stored in TCRdb, this immuneACCESS dataset retains in-frame rearrangements with V and J assigned. A fraction of the clones does not appear; measured against another copy, unresolved V genes explain less than half of the discrepancy, and the remainder lacks a known reason. This sample gives fewer than 600,000 clones in total; over 60% of them show up just once. The top ten hold around 12% of the sample. Sequencing used PBMCs. The receptors shown here come from a woman in her thirties or forties in good health. Some clones in this sample may be carry-over from other donors' samples.

For this clone: A read error likely explains this, since a far larger clone differs by one base. The chain couples TRBV29-1 to TRBJ2-1; no firm D call. The CDR3 extends over 13 amino acids. Per germline, CDR1 SQVTM and CDR2 ANQGSEA. CDR3 DNA sequence: TGCAGCGTTCCCCACCCCCCGGTCAATAAGCAGTTCTTC. Its protein is CSVPHPPVNKQFF.

This clone was detected only a few times. J is TRBJ2-7 and V is TRBV5-4, with unresolved D. With 2 bases removed from V and 2 bases from J, the gap between germline ends came to 8 bases. This CDR3 is built from 13 residues. The germline gives CDR1 SGHNT, CDR2 YYREEE (reference sequence). The DNA for the CDR3 is TGTGCCAGCAGCTTTCCGGGTCCCTACGAGCAGTACTTC. Protein sequence: CASSFPGPYEQYF. Filled out from reference TRBV5-4 and TRBJ2-7, the complete variable domain reads ETGVTQSPTHLIKTRGQQVTLRCSSQSGHNTVSWYQQALGQGPQFIFQYYREEENGRGNFPPRFSGLQFPNYSSELNVNALELDDSALYLCASSFPGPYEQYFGPGTRLTVT.

As regards this clone: One end of the junction is discordant with germline, which a read error may explain. The rearrangement uses TRBV29-1 and TRBJ2-3; D perhaps matches TRBD1 (5 bases). Germline V CDR1 and CDR2: SQVTM, ANQGSEA. There are 11 residues in the CDR3. The CDR3 protein is CSVDPTGTQYF. In nucleotides, the CDR3 is TGCAGCGTTGACCCTACAGGTACGCAGTATTTT.

The rearrangement links TRBV2 to TRBJ1-1; 8 bases are a match to TRBD1. Per germline, CDR1 SNHLY and CDR2 FYNNEI. V lost 5 bases and J lost 8; bases outside the gene matches: 13. The CDR3 length is 15 residues. CDR3 DNA: TGTGCCAGCAGTCGAGGGTACCAGGGGGCGTCGGAAGCTTTCTTT. This codes for CASSRGYQGASEAFF.

J is TRBJ2-7 and V is TRBV28; 10 bases align to TRBD1. The V gene's germline CDR1 is MDHEN and CDR2 SYDVKM. This CDR3 spans 16 amino acids. V dropped 5 bases and J dropped 5; count of bases not matched to a gene: 12. CDR3 region: CASSPTGGTGAHEQYF. DNA for the CDR3: TGTGCCAGCAGTCCCACCGGAGGGACAGGGGCCCACGAGCAGTACTTC.

The chain has TRBV5-4 and TRBJ2-1; D remains ambiguous. V was clipped by 3 bases and J by 1 base, with 11 bases between them. The CDR3 is made up of 15 amino acids. The V gene's germline CDR1 is SGHNT and CDR2 YYREEE (reference sequence). The CDR3 DNA is TGTGCCAGCAGCTCAATGACGAGGTCCTACAATGAGCAGTTCTTC. Translating it yields CASSSMTRSYNEQFF.

The rearrangement uses TRBV6-6 and TRBJ2-5; D remains unclear. Germline V gene lookup returns CDR1 MNHNY and CDR2 SVGAGI (reference sequence). Trimming removed 5 bases at V and 8 bases at J, with 18 bases between. The CDR3 length is 14 residues. CDR3 region: CASSVDGTKRTQYF. The CDR3 nucleotides are TGTGCCAGCAGTGTGGACGGAACCAAGAGAACCCAGTACTTC.

This clone was seen at least ten times. The chain recombines TRBV5-6 with TRBJ2-5, with D perhaps matching TRBD2 (5 bases). The germline gives CDR1 SGHDT, CDR2 YYEEEE. The CDR3 covers 15 residues. V was cut by 4 bases and J by 4 bases, with 17 bases left in between. CDR3 region: CASSTGHPRGETQYF. In DNA, the CDR3 is TGTGCCAGCAGCACCGGCCACCCCCGGGGAGAGACCCAGTACTTC.

Concerning this clone itself: Since a far larger clone is one base different, this is likely a read error. The chain employs TRBV7-9 and TRBJ1-4; D is ambiguous. CDR3 length equals 14 residues. Germline-derived CDR1 and CDR2 are SEHNR and FQNEAQ (reference sequence). CDR3 DNA sequence: TGTGCCAGCAGCTTACAGGCTCTTAATGAAAAACTGGTTTTT. The encoded protein is CASSLQALNEKLVF.

Details on this clone: With a much larger clone just one base away, this may be a read error. The rearrangement joins TRBV5-5 to TRBJ2-7, with 9 nucleotides matching TRBD2. From germline, CDR1 is SGHKS and CDR2 YYEKEE (reference sequence). The CDR3 has 13 amino acids. The junction had 0 bases not matched to a gene; V was cut back by 3 bases and J by 2 bases. In DNA form, the CDR3 reads TGTGCCAGCAGCTGGACTAGCGCCTACGAGCAGTACTTC. Translated: CASSWTSAYEQYF.

This sequence joins TRBV6-4 and TRBJ2-4; TRBD1 matches at 9 bases. The J segment lost 8 bases and the V segment lost 6 bases, leaving 5 bases of the junction unmatched. The length of the CDR3 is 13 residues. Germline V gene sequence: CDR1 MRHNA, CDR2 SNTAGT. The DNA of the CDR3 is TGTGCCAGCAGCAGGACAGGGGAGGACATTCAGTACTTC. It codes for CASSRTGEDIQYF.

This clone was seen a few times. The rearrangement joins TRBV7-8 to TRBJ2-7; a possible D gene is TRBD2 (6 bases). Germline V CDR1 and CDR2: SGHVS, FQNEAQ. The CDR3 totals 15 residues. Trimming left V 2 bases short and J 3 bases short, with 14 bases between. In DNA form, the CDR3 reads TGTGCCAGCAGCTTACGGTTTGGTAGCGGCTACGAGCAGTACTTC. This codes for CASSLRFGSGYEQYF.

As for this clone: A read error likely explains this, since a far larger clone differs by one base. A read error is likely, as this CDR3 ends without the conserved phenylalanine or tryptophan. This sequence joins TRBV30 and TRBJ2-7, with TRBD1 matching 7 bases. V trimming: 0 bases; J trimming: 1 base; junction bases outside the gene matches: 6. CDR3 length equals 15 residues. Per germline, CDR1 GTSNPN and CDR2 SVGIG (reference sequence). CDR3 bases: TGTGCCTGGAGTGTACAGGGGCTAGAATCCTACGAGCAGTACTCC. This encodes CAWSVQGLESYEQYS.

This chain joins TRBV10-3 and TRBJ2-5; perhaps TRBD2 as D (5 bases). The CDR3 covers 13 residues. The V gene lost 3 bases and the J gene lost 3 bases, with 8 bases spanning the gap. The germline gives CDR1 ENHRY, CDR2 SYGVKD. The CDR3 loop is CAISDRGEETQYF. DNA for the CDR3: TGTGCCATCAGTGACCGGGGAGAAGAGACCCAGTACTTC.

The rearrangement links TRBV7-2 to TRBJ2-4; 9 nucleotides agree with TRBD2. The CDR3 spans 17 residues. V was clipped by 4 bases and J by 0 bases; unmatched bases: 7. Germline V gene sequence: CDR1 SGHTA, CDR2 FQGNSA. The CDR3 loop is CASSSPVLAGAKNIQYF. DNA for the CDR3: TGTGCCAGCAGCTCACCCGTACTAGCGGGAGCCAAAAACATTCAGTACTTC.

This clone was counted once. The rearrangement uses TRBV7-2 and TRBJ1-2; D remains unclear. Germline CDR1 is SGHTA and CDR2 is FQGNSA. Trimming removed 2 bases at V and 8 bases at J, with 18 bases between. The CDR3 contains 15 residues. For the CDR3, the DNA is TGTGCCAGCAGCTTAACTGTCCTGGGTTCTCTCGGCTACACCTTC. This encodes CASSLTVLGSLGYTF.

The V and J genes are TRBV7-9 and TRBJ1-3; 10 bases match TRBD1. Germline trimming cut 5 bases from V and 3 bases from J; bases unmatched to any gene: 10. Germline V gene data show CDR1 as SEHNR and CDR2 as FQNEAQ (reference sequence). The CDR3 loop spans 17 amino acids. In nucleotides, the CDR3 is TGTGCCAGCAGCCCCAACGCCGGGACAGGGGTTGGAAACACCATATATTTT. It is translated as CASSPNAGTGVGNTIYF.

The chain uses TRBV27 and TRBJ2-7, with a possible D match to TRBD2 (5 bases). The V end lost 0 bases, the J end lost 4 bases, and 19 bases lay between the germline ends. Per the germline V gene, CDR1 is MNHEY and CDR2 is SMNVEV (reference sequence). This CDR3 region has 17 residues. The CDR3 protein is CASSLSLIYGEMYEQYF. The DNA for the CDR3 is TGTGCCAGCAGTTTATCCCTTATTTATGGGGAGATGTACGAGCAGTACTTC.

The chain carries TRBV5-1 and TRBJ2-3; tentative D call: TRBD2 (6 bases). Germline loops: CDR1 SGHRS, CDR2 YFSETQ. This CDR3 has 16 amino acids. With 2 bases removed from V and 0 bases from J, the gap between germline ends came to 13 bases. CDR3 region: CASSFVAGRSTDTQYF. The CDR3 bases are TGCGCCAGCAGCTTCGTGGCAGGGAGGAGCACAGATACGCAGTATTTT.

The chain joins TRBV7-8 to TRBJ2-2; 12 bases fit TRBD2. The CDR3 is 18 amino acids. V shed 4 bases and J 7 bases; nucleotides not matched to a gene: 13. CDR1 and CDR2 (germline): SGHVS, FQNEAQ. Here the CDR3 DNA reads TGTGCCAGCAGCTCAGGGGGGCTAGCGGGAGGGACAGGCGGGGAGCTGTTTTTT. It is translated as CASSSGGLAGGTGGELFF.

This clone has a handful of counts. The CDR3 region has the DNA TGTGCCAGCACCCCGGGTGGGGTGGGGAACACTGAAGCTTTCTTT. This codes for CASTPGGVGNTEAFF. This rearrangement joins TRBV7-9 to TRBJ1-1; no clear D gene. The CDR3 runs 15 residues. Germline V lookup: CDR1 SEHNR, CDR2 FQNEAQ (reference sequence). The V gene lost 7 bases and the J gene lost 1 base, with 16 bases spanning the gap.

This clone was found once. The J gene is TRBJ2-7, the V gene TRBV28; 9 positions agree with TRBD2. Losses at the gene ends were 8 bases for V and 4 bases for J; bases not matched to a gene: 6. CDR1 MDHEN and CDR2 SYDVKM come from the germline V gene. There are 13 residues in the CDR3. The CDR3 is CASGSGSSYEQYF. The DNA of the CDR3 is TGTGCCAGCGGTAGCGGGAGTTCTTACGAGCAGTACTTC. The variable domain in full, with the rest retrieved from reference TRBV28 and TRBJ2-7, is DVKVTQSSRYLVKRTGEKVFLECVQDMDHENMFWYRQDPGLGLRLIYFSYDVKMKEKGDIPEGYSVSREKKERFSLILESASTNQTSMYLCASGSGSSYEQYFGPGTRLTVT.

In the case of this clone: Just one base apart from a much larger clone, this may be a read error. V and J are TRBV27 and TRBJ2-2; D unresolved. The CDR3 totals 14 residues. In germline, CDR1 is MNHEY, CDR2 SMNVEV (reference sequence). The CDR3 nucleotides read TGTGCCGGCAGTTTTGATCAGAACACCGGGGAGCTGTTTTTT. It codes for CAGSFDQNTGELFF.

The chain has TRBV6-1 and TRBJ1-2; TRBD1 agrees at 9 bases. Germline V gene data show CDR1 as MNHNS and CDR2 as SASEGT. Germline trimming cut 6 bases from V and 5 bases from J; bases unmatched to any gene: 7. This CDR3 contains 14 residues. The CDR3, as DNA: TGTGCCAGCAGGATGGACAGGGGCGGATATGGCTACACCTTC. Residues: CASRMDRGGYGYTF.

On this clone: A read error is likely here: a far larger clone is one base away. This rearrangement joins TRBV6-4 to TRBJ2-5; D remains unclear. CDR3 length: 15 amino acids. Deletions cut 4 bases from V and 13 bases from J, with 25 bases between. From germline, CDR1 is MRHNA and CDR2 SNTAGT. The CDR3 protein is CASSARPGSAHERYF. CDR3 DNA: TGTGCCAGCAGTGCCAGACCCGGTTCAGCCCACGAGCGGTACTTC.

The chain carries TRBV5-4 and TRBJ2-5, with TRBD2 identical over 8 bases. The V gene's germline CDR1 is SGHNT and CDR2 YYREEE (reference sequence). The ends lost 4 bases at V and 5 bases at J; junction bases unmatched: 7. The CDR3 runs 14 residues. The CDR3 coding sequence is TGTGCCAGCAGCAAAGAACGGGAGGGGGAGACCCAGTACTTC. Amino acid sequence: CASSKEREGETQYF.

The CDR3 region is CATRTLSYEQYF. The CDR3 coding sequence is TGTGCCACCCGGACTCTTTCCTACGAGCAGTACTTC. The V call is TRBV11-2, the J call TRBJ2-7; D is perhaps TRBD2 (5 bases). The germline V gene has CDR1 SGHAT and CDR2 FQNNGV. V lost 10 bases and J lost 1, with 11 bases in between. There are 12 residues in the CDR3. The full variable domain, in which reference TRBV11-2 and TRBJ2-7 provide the parts outside the CDR3, is EAGVAQSPRYKIIEKRQSVAFWCNPISGHATLYWYQQILGQGPKLLIQFQNNGVVDDSQLPKDRFSAERLKGVDSTLKIQPAKLEDSAVYLCATRTLSYEQYFGPGTRLTVT.

The chain couples TRBV5-4 to TRBJ1-1; the D gene is possibly TRBD1 (6 bases). Deletions cut 4 bases from V and 0 bases from J, with 13 bases between. Germline CDR1 reads SGHNT; CDR2 reads YYREEE (reference sequence). The CDR3 covers 15 residues. In DNA, the CDR3 is TGTGCCAGCAGCCCGTTGGGGGGGCTGAACACTGAAGCTTTCTTT. It codes for CASSPLGGLNTEAFF. The full variable domain, completed using reference TRBV5-4 and TRBJ1-1, is ETGVTQSPTHLIKTRGQQVTLRCSSQSGHNTVSWYQQALGQGPQFIFQYYREEENGRGNFPPRFSGLQFPNYSSELNVNALELDDSALYLCASSPLGGLNTEAFFGQGTRLTVV.

The chain has TRBV5-1 and TRBJ2-7, with 10 positions matching TRBD2. From germline, CDR1 is SGHRS and CDR2 YFSETQ. The trim removed 4 bases at V and 5 bases at J, leaving 12 bases unmatched. CDR3 size: 16 residues. The CDR3 coding sequence is TGCGCCAGCAGCCCGGCCCCAGCGGGAGGGCTGAACGAGCAGTACTTC. It translates to CASSPAPAGGLNEQYF.

This clone has a count of ten or more. V and J are TRBV29-1 and TRBJ1-1; the D is unclear. The CDR3 totals 13 residues. The germline gives CDR1 SQVTM, CDR2 ANQGSEA. V dropped 6 bases and J dropped 0 bases, with 11 bases sitting between them. The CDR3 is CSVPPVMNTEAFF. CDR3 DNA: TGCAGCGTGCCCCCGGTCATGAACACTGAAGCTTTCTTT.

The chain joins TRBV6-1 to TRBJ2-7; 7 bases agree with TRBD2. J lost 4 bases, V lost 11 bases, and 14 bases had no gene match. The CDR3 is 14 amino acids. CDR1 MNHNS and CDR2 SASEGT come from the germline V gene. The CDR3 spells CASCASGMVYEQYF. In DNA form, the CDR3 reads TGTGCCTCCTGCGCCAGCGGGATGGTGTACGAGCAGTACTTC.